A single sample is the source of the 17 T cell receptor beta chains below, sequenced in a study of blood T cell repertoires in COVID-19. Some clones are missing from TCRdb's copy, which holds only in-frame ones; the method was immunoSEQ multiplex PCR. The sample carries some 150,000 clones, roughly 80% recorded once. Sequencing was carried out using peripheral blood. These receptors came from a woman aged 80 or older with acute or convalescent COVID-19.

The CDR3: CASSDLTGAAYEQYF. The CDR3 region has the DNA TGTGCCAGCAGTGATTTGACGGGTGCGGCCTACGAGCAGTACTTC. This chain joins TRBV2 and TRBJ2-7; D remains ambiguous. V lost 3 bases to trimming and J lost 2 bases, with 14 bases between them. Germline values: CDR1 SNHLY, CDR2 FYNNEI. The CDR3 is 15 residues long.

V usage is TRBV19 and J usage is TRBJ1-1; D ambiguous. CDR3 length equals 11 residues. Germline CDR1 reads LNHDA; CDR2 reads SQIVND (reference sequence). Trimming pared 6 bases from V and 9 bases from J, leaving 11 bases between. The CDR3 nucleotides are TGTGCCAGTAGGACTCCACCCCAAGCTTTCTTT. This encodes CASRTPPQAFF.

This clone appeared once. The rearrangement joins TRBV9 to TRBJ2-3, with D perhaps matching TRBD2 (6 bases). The V and J ends lost 0 bases and 3 bases respectively, with 26 bases between them. Germline V gene lookup returns CDR1 SGDLS and CDR2 YYNGEE. The CDR3 consists of 20 residues. The CDR3 sequence: CASSVGSLADWWRSTDTQYF. As DNA, the CDR3 is TGTGCCAGCAGCGTAGGCTCACTAGCAGATTGGTGGAGATCAACAGATACGCAGTATTTT.

This rearrangement joins TRBV20-1 to TRBJ2-7; TRBD1 matches 9 bases. The germline CDR1 and CDR2 sequences are DFQATT and SNEGSKA (reference sequence). With 3 bases clipped from V and 1 base from J, the junction kept 13 bases outside the gene matches. This CDR3 is 17 amino acids long. DNA of the CDR3: TGCAGTGCTAGTCATTCAGCACAGGGGGCTTGGTCCTACGAGCAGTACTTC. It encodes CSASHSAQGAWSYEQYF.

The CDR3 protein is CASSIVDQGIYGYTF. The DNA for the CDR3 is TGTGCCAGTAGTATAGTGGACCAGGGGATCTATGGCTACACCTTC. The gene calls are TRBV19 and TRBJ1-2, with D tentatively TRBD1 (6 bases). Germline CDR1 LNHDA, CDR2 SQIVND (reference sequence). Trimming stripped 1 base from V and 4 bases from J, with 13 bases between. The length of the CDR3 is 15 residues.

The V gene is TRBV11-3, the J gene TRBJ2-1, with TRBD1 as a possible D gene (6 bases). This CDR3 region has 15 residues. From germline, CDR1 is SGHNT and CDR2 YENEEA. The ends were cut back, 0 bases at V and 6 bases at J, with 12 bases in the middle. Here the CDR3 DNA reads TGTGCCAGCAGCTTAGAGTTTGGGGGCCCCAATGAGCAGTTCTTC. It encodes CASSLEFGGPNEQFF. The full variable domain, completed using reference TRBV11-3 and TRBJ2-1, is EAGVVQSPRYKIIEKKQPVAFWCNPISGHNTLYWYLQNLGQGPELLIRYENEEAVDDSQLPKDRFSAERLKGVDSTLKIQPAELGDSAVYLCASSLEFGGPNEQFFGPGTRLTVL.

The V gene is TRBV27, the J gene TRBJ2-2; possible D gene TRBD1, 6 bases. V was shortened by 4 bases and J by 5 bases, with 11 bases between the two germline ends. Germline CDR1 is MNHEY and CDR2 is SMNVEV (reference sequence). This CDR3 comprises 14 residues. In nucleotides, the CDR3 is TGTGCCAGCAGTTGGGGGCAGGGTACCGGGGAGCTGTTTTTT. Its translation is CASSWGQGTGELFF.

This chain uses TRBV6-5 with TRBJ1-1; D is unresolved. Germline V CDR1 and CDR2: MNHEY, SVGAGI. There are 14 residues in the CDR3. The V end was cut by 5 bases, the J end by 0 bases, with 10 bases between. The chain's CDR3 is CASSKQSMNTEAFF. As DNA, the CDR3 is TGTGCCAGCAGTAAACAGTCTATGAACACTGAAGCTTTCTTT.

The chain recombines TRBV19 with TRBJ2-3, with a weak D call TRBD1 (6 bases). The V and J ends lost 0 bases and 2 bases respectively, with 18 bases between them. The germline CDR1 and CDR2 sequences are LNHDA and SQIVND (reference sequence). The CDR3 runs 18 residues. The CDR3 region is CASSIDTVGTYSTDTQYF. The CDR3 DNA follows: TGTGCCAGTAGTATAGATACGGTAGGGACATATTCCACAGATACGCAGTATTTT. The variable domain in full, with the rest retrieved from reference TRBV19 and TRBJ2-3, is DGGITQSPKYLFRKEGQNVTLSCEQNLNHDAMYWYRQDPGQGLRLIYYSQIVNDFQKGDIAEGYSVSREKKESFPLTVTSAQKNPTAFYLCASSIDTVGTYSTDTQYFGPGTRLTVL.

V and J are TRBV5-1 and TRBJ2-6; D gene unclear. The V and J ends lost 4 bases and 4 bases respectively, with 12 bases between them. CDR3 length: 15 residues. CDR1 and CDR2 (germline): SGHRS, YFSETQ. CDR3 sequence reads: CASSPGAGGANVLTF. CDR3 nucleotide sequence: TGCGCCAGCAGCCCTGGAGCCGGCGGGGCCAACGTCCTGACTTTC.

The CDR3 nucleotides read TGTGCCAGCAGCACAGAACCGGGACAGGGGGCGGGGACTGAAGCTTTCTTT. Its protein is CASSTEPGQGAGTEAFF. This chain links TRBV5-5 with TRBJ1-1, with 12 bases matching TRBD1. V was clipped by 4 bases and J by 5 bases; unmatched bases: 12. This CDR3 has 17 residues. From germline, CDR1 is SGHKS and CDR2 YYEKEE (reference sequence).

This clone occurred a few times. This chain uses TRBV2 with TRBJ2-3; the match to TRBD2 covers 13 bases. The germline V gene has CDR1 SNHLY and CDR2 FYNNEI. CDR3 length equals 17 residues. J gave up 4 bases and V 4 bases, and 8 bases lay outside the gene matches. As DNA, the CDR3 is TGTGCCAGCAGTGCCCAAATACTAGCGGGAGGGGCAGATACGCAGTATTTT. Residues: CASSAQILAGGADTQYF.

This chain links TRBV27 with TRBJ2-1, with D possibly TRBD2 on 6 matching bases. Deletions cut 2 bases from V and 4 bases from J, with 6 bases between. The CDR3 extends over 13 amino acids. CDR1 and CDR2 from the germline V gene are MNHEY and SMNVEV (reference sequence). CDR3 residues: CASSLLAYNEQFF. Here the CDR3 DNA reads TGTGCCAGCAGTTTACTAGCGTACAATGAGCAGTTCTTC.

This clone was recorded a few times. This CDR3 reads CASSTQGVEETQYF. In DNA, the CDR3 is TGCGCCAGCAGCACTCAGGGGGTCGAGGAGACCCAGTACTTC. The rearrangement links TRBV5-1 to TRBJ2-5; 7 bases fit TRBD1. CDR1 is SGHRS and CDR2 is YFSETQ in the germline V gene. The length of the CDR3 is 14 residues. The V gene end was trimmed by 4 bases and the J gene end by 5 bases; junction bases not matched to a gene: 8.

The rearrangement uses TRBV10-2 and TRBJ2-3, with 7 positions matching TRBD2. Germline V CDR1 and CDR2: WSHSY, SAAADI. This CDR3 region has 15 residues. The V gene end was trimmed by 2 bases and the J gene end by 8 bases; junction bases not matched to a gene: 10. The CDR3 nucleotides read TGCGCCAGCAGTGAGGGACTAGTGTTCATGGGTACGCAGTATTTT. Protein product: CASSEGLVFMGTQYF.

The V gene is TRBV2, the J gene TRBJ1-6; 9 bases align to TRBD1. The CDR3 length is 14 residues. Per germline, CDR1 SNHLY and CDR2 FYNNEI. The V gene end was trimmed by 7 bases and the J gene end by 10 bases; junction bases not matched to a gene: 8. The CDR3 DNA reads TGTGCCAGCAACTCGGGGACAGGGCTCTCACCCCTCCACTTT. It yields the protein CASNSGTGLSPLHF.

This clone appeared a few times. This rearrangement joins TRBV7-6 to TRBJ1-2; 12 positions match TRBD1. V lost 5 bases and J lost 8; bases outside the gene matches: 9. This CDR3 region has 15 residues. Germline lookup yields CDR1 SGHVS and CDR2 FNYEAQ. The CDR3 DNA is TGTGCCAGCAGCCCGGGACAGGGGGCTCGGGGAGGCTACACCTTC. Translation gives CASSPGQGARGGYTF.